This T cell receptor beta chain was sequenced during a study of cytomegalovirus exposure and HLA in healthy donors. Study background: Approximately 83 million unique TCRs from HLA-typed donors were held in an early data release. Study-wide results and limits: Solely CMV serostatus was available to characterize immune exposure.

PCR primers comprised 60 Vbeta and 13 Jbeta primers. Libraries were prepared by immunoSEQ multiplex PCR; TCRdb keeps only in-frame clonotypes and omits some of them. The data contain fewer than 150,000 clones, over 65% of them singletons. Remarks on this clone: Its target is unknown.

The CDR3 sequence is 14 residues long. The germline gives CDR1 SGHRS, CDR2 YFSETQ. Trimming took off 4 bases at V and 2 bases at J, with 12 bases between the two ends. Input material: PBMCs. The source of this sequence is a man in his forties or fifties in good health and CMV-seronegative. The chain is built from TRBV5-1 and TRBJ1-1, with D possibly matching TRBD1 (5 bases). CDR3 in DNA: TGCGCCAGCAGCGACGACAGATTTAACACTGAAGCTTTCTTT. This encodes CASSDDRFNTEAFF.